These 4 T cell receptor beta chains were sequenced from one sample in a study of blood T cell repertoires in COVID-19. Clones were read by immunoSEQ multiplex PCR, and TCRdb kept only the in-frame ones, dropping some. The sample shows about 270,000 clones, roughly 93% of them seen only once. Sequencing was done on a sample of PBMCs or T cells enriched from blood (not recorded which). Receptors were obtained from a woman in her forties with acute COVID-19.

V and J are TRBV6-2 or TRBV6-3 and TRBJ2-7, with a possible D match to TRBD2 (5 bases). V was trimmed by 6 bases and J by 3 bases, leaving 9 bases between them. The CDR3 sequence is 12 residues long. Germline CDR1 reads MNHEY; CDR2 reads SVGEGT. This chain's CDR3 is CASSPGVYEQYF. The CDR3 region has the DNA TGTGCCAGCAGCCCCGGGGTCTACGAGCAGTACTTC.

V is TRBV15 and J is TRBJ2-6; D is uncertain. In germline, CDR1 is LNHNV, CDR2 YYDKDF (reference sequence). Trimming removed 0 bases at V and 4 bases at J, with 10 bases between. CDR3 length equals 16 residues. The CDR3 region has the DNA TGTGCCACCAGCAGAGATATGGGCTTCGGGGCCAACGTCCTGACTTTC. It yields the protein CATSRDMGFGANVLTF.

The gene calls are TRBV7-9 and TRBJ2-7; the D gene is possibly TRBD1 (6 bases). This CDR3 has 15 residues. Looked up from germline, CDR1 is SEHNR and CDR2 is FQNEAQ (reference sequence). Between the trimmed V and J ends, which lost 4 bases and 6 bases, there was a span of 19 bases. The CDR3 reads CASSSGAGDLSEQYF. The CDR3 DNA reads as TGTGCCAGCAGCTCCGGGGCAGGGGACCTCTCCGAGCAGTACTTC.

The CDR3, as DNA: TGCGCCAGCAAGGGGGGGGTCAACACTGAAGCTTTCTTT. Translation gives CASKGGVNTEAFF. The rearrangement uses TRBV5-1 and TRBJ1-1, with D perhaps TRBD1 (6 bases). The CDR3 length is 13 residues. V was clipped by 6 bases and J by 2 bases, with 11 bases between them. Germline V gene data show CDR1 as SGHRS and CDR2 as YFSETQ.